This TCR beta chain came from a study of cytomegalovirus exposure and HLA in healthy donors. Study-wide context: It was reported in a later analysis that the roughly 120 validation repertoires used the same platform as the approximately 600 first-cohort repertoires.

Here immunoSEQ multiplex PCR was the method, and the copy in TCRdb shows in-frame clones only, minus some. The sample lists over 120,000 clones; 85% to 90% were seen once. CDR1 is MDHEN, CDR2 SYDVKM, per germline. Between the trimmed V and J ends, which lost 2 bases and 3 bases, there was a span of 11 bases. The CDR3 consists of 15 residues. Turning to this clone: The antigen remains unidentified.

Findings and caveats of the study: First-cohort TCR clusters tended to co-occur in the 130 or so validation repertoires, a later analysis found.

The sequence derives from a woman in her 30s in good health and CMV-seropositive. The sample taken for sequencing was PBMCs. V usage is TRBV28 and J usage is TRBJ1-5, with D possibly being TRBD1 (6 bases). CDR3 nucleotides: TGTGCCAGCAGTTTACAAGGGGGTTTCAATCAGCCCCAGCATTTT. Its translation: CASSLQGGFNQPQHF.